The source of this TCR beta chain is a study of T cells in Graves' hyperthyroidism and ophthalmopathy. Germline values: CDR1 SGHRS, CDR2 YFSETQ. The CDR3 sequence is 16 residues long. The J segment lost 4 bases and the V segment lost 4 bases, leaving 9 bases of the junction unmatched. In its sample, this clonotype was seen many times. RNA transcripts were the template for amplifying TCR beta CDR3 regions. The HTBI set primed first-round TCR CDR3 RT-PCR. TCRdb reprocessed the multiplex PCR reads via MiXCR and lists one record per CDR3 protein. This table has 300,000 to 350,000 distinct CDR3 sequences, 15% to 20% appearing once.

This clonotype was obtained from a woman in her forties or fifties with Graves' hyperthyroidism. The J gene is TRBJ2-1, the V gene TRBV5-1, with TRBD2 matching 9 bases. The sequencing sample was made of blood. The CDR3 loop reads CASSPSPAGGYNEQFF. The CDR3 DNA sequence: TGCGCCAGCAGCCCATCTCCCGCGGGAGGGTACAATGAGCAGTTCTTC.